The 27 T cell receptor beta chains given below trace back to one sample, sequenced in a study of blood T cell repertoires in COVID-19. Sequencing used immunoSEQ multiplex PCR; TCRdb keeps in-frame clones, though not all of them. The table lists over 140,000 clones, about three quarters of them singletons. The sequencing sample was made of peripheral blood. These receptor sequences come from an elderly woman with active or convalescent COVID-19.

The chain recombines TRBV11-2 with TRBJ2-1; 12 nucleotides match TRBD2. The CDR3 has 17 residues. Germline V gene sequence: CDR1 SGHAT, CDR2 FQNNGV. V shed 2 bases, J shed 4 bases, and the junction held 6 bases outside the gene matches. The CDR3 spells CASSLSSGGAWYNEQFF. CDR3 bases: TGTGCCAGCAGCTTATCTAGCGGGGGGGCCTGGTACAATGAGCAGTTCTTC.

V usage is TRBV12-3 or TRBV12-4 and J usage is TRBJ1-1; 8 bases agree with TRBD1. There are 12 residues in the CDR3. J gave up 9 bases and V 5 bases, and 5 bases lay outside the gene matches. Here the CDR3 reads CASSPDRVKAFF. CDR3 coding DNA: TGTGCCAGCAGTCCGGACAGGGTAAAAGCTTTCTTT.

The chain uses TRBV5-5 and TRBJ1-1; D possibly corresponds to TRBD1 (5 bases). Trimming took 0 bases from V and 5 from J, leaving 14 bases between them. This CDR3 is built from 15 residues. CDR1 is SGHKS and CDR2 is YYEKEE in the germline V gene (reference sequence). CDR3 sequence (DNA): TGTGCCAGCAGCTTGGACTGGGCAGGGCCGACTGAAGCTTTCTTT. Encoded protein: CASSLDWAGPTEAFF.

The J gene is TRBJ1-2, the V gene TRBV28; D unresolved. Deletions cut 4 bases from V and 4 bases from J, with 7 bases between. The CDR3 is made up of 12 amino acids. Germline V gives CDR1 MDHEN, CDR2 SYDVKM. CDR3 in amino acids: CASSYISYGYTF. The CDR3, as DNA: TGTGCCAGCAGTTACATATCCTATGGCTACACCTTC.

V and J are TRBV27 and TRBJ2-1; 11 bases are shared with TRBD1. This CDR3 has 15 amino acids. Germline V lookup: CDR1 MNHEY, CDR2 SMNVEV (reference sequence). Trimming removed 2 bases from V and 12 bases from J; junction bases left unmatched: 9. The CDR3 nucleotides are TGTGCCAGCAGTTTAACTAGGACAGGGGGCGCGGGGCAGTTCTTC. Amino acids: CASSLTRTGGAGQFF.

The chain has TRBV28 and TRBJ2-7, with 9 bases aligning to TRBD1. This CDR3 has 16 amino acids. Germline CDR1 and CDR2: MDHEN and SYDVKM. V shed 8 bases, J shed 3 bases, and the junction held 14 bases outside the gene matches. CDR3 DNA sequence: TGTGCCAGCGAGAAAACCAGTTGGACAGGGGACTACGAGCAGTACTTC. Translation: CASEKTSWTGDYEQYF.

The chain joins TRBV4-1 to TRBJ1-5; 8 bases are shared with TRBD1. Germline CDR1 is MGHRA and CDR2 is YSYEKL. J was trimmed by 0 bases and V by 1 base; bases with no gene match: 8. The CDR3 runs 18 residues. The CDR3 loop is CASSQVQGAGYSNQPQHF. In DNA form, the CDR3 reads TGCGCCAGCAGCCAAGTCCAGGGGGCCGGCTATAGCAATCAGCCCCAGCATTTT.

J is TRBJ1-2 and V is TRBV5-1, with 7 nucleotides matching TRBD1. Germline-derived CDR1 and CDR2 are SGHRS and YFSETQ. The CDR3 totals 13 residues. The V and J ends lost 4 bases and 7 bases, in that order; junction bases with no gene match: 7. CDR3 protein: CASSVSWDSGYTF. The CDR3, as DNA: TGCGCCAGCAGCGTGAGCTGGGACAGTGGCTACACCTTC.

The genes are TRBV11-2 and TRBJ1-1, with a tentative D call TRBD1 (5 bases). The CDR3 has 11 residues. Germline assignment: CDR1 SGHAT and CDR2 FQNNGV. Deletions cut 3 bases from V and 8 bases from J, with 7 bases between. The CDR3 nucleotides read TGTGCCAGCAGCTTCGGGGGGGAAGCTTTCTTT. It encodes CASSFGGEAFF.

The chain recombines TRBV29-1 with TRBJ1-1; tentative D call: TRBD1 (6 bases). Trimming removed 4 bases from V and 1 base from J, with 13 bases in between. There are 14 residues in the CDR3. Germline CDR1 reads SQVTM; CDR2 reads ANQGSEA. CDR3 DNA: TGCAGCGTTGGCGTTGGGGGACAGAACACTGAAGCTTTCTTT. Translation gives CSVGVGGQNTEAFF.

The chain links TRBV9 to TRBJ2-1, with 12 bases matching TRBD2. The CDR3 is 18 amino acids. V lost 4 bases to trimming and J lost 0 bases; unmatched junction nucleotides: 8. Germline V CDR1 and CDR2: SGDLS, YYNGEE. CDR3: CASSPTSGGLSSYNEQFF. CDR3 nucleotides: TGTGCCAGCAGCCCTACTAGCGGGGGGCTCAGCTCCTACAATGAGCAGTTCTTC.

This rearrangement joins TRBV19 to TRBJ2-1; D is perhaps TRBD2 (5 bases). The CDR3 runs 13 residues. CDR1 is LNHDA, CDR2 SQIVND, per germline (reference sequence). Trimming took 4 bases from V and 4 from J, leaving 8 bases between them. CDR3 loop: CASSNRGYNEQFF. DNA for the CDR3: TGTGCCAGTAGTAACCGGGGTTACAATGAGCAGTTCTTC.

The rearrangement links TRBV6-4 to TRBJ1-3, with D unresolved. The CDR3 contains 12 residues. The germline CDR1 and CDR2 sequences are MRHNA and SNTAGT. V gave up 8 bases and J gave up 4 bases, with 9 bases separating them. CDR3 protein: CASERGGNTIYF. CDR3 nucleotides: TGTGCCAGCGAGCGGGGAGGAAACACCATATATTTT.

V is TRBV7-6 and J is TRBJ1-6, with TRBD1 matching 7 bases. The CDR3 length is 16 residues. Germline V gene lookup returns CDR1 SGHVS and CDR2 FNYEAQ. Trimming at V came to 5 bases and at J to 10 bases, leaving 14 bases not matched to a gene. The DNA for the CDR3 is TGTGCCAGCAGCGCACAGGGGAGTTCCATTCAGTCACCCCTCCACTTT. It specifies CASSAQGSSIQSPLHF. Complete variable domain (other parts from reference TRBV7-6 and TRBJ1-6): GAGVSQSPRYKVTKRGQDVALRCDPISGHVSLYWYRQALGQGPEFLTYFNYEAQQDKSGLPNDRFSAERPEGSISTLTIQRTEQRDSAMYRCASSAQGSSIQSPLHFGNGTRLTVT.

V is TRBV6-5 and J is TRBJ1-5, with D perhaps TRBD1 (5 bases). V was clipped by 10 bases and J by 1 base, with 14 bases between them. Germline-derived CDR1 and CDR2 are MNHEY and SVGAGI. The CDR3 contains 14 residues. The DNA for the CDR3 is TGTGCCACCACGGAAGGGGCAAGCAATCAGCCCCAGCATTTT. Translated, it gives CATTEGASNQPQHF.

This chain links TRBV9 with TRBJ2-3; 9 bases are shared with TRBD2. This CDR3 contains 16 residues. With V trimmed by 4 bases and J by 1 base, 7 bases remained unmatched. Per the germline V gene, CDR1 is SGDLS and CDR2 is YYNGEE. CDR3 protein: CASSNKRGVGTDTQYF. DNA for the CDR3: TGTGCCAGCAGCAACAAGCGGGGGGTGGGCACAGATACGCAGTATTTT.

V and J are TRBV23-1 and TRBJ1-2; 8 bases match TRBD1. TRBV23-1 is noted as an ORF with a role that remains uncertain. The CDR3 runs 16 residues. Germline trimming cut 3 bases from V and 2 bases from J; bases unmatched to any gene: 8. The CDR3 loop is CASSHGQGRQNYGYTF. CDR3 bases: TGCGCCAGCAGTCACGGACAGGGCCGCCAGAACTATGGCTACACCTTC.

In DNA, the CDR3 is TGTGCCAGCTCCCAGGGTGAAAAACTGTTTTTT. Translation gives CASSQGEKLFF. V and J are TRBV18 and TRBJ1-4; D may be TRBD1 (5 bases). Germline CDR1 is KGHSH and CDR2 is LQKENI. CDR3 length: 11 amino acids. V was clipped by 6 bases and J by 7 bases, with 6 bases between them. Combining the CDR3 with reference TRBV18 and TRBJ1-4 gives the whole variable domain NAGVMQNPRHLVRRRGQEARLRCSPMKGHSHVYWYRQLPEEGLKFMVYLQKENIIDESGMPKERFSAEFPKEGPSILRIQQVVRGDSAAYFCASSQGEKLFFGSGTQLSVL.

This clone was observed a single time. V and J are TRBV29-1 and TRBJ2-7; TRBD2 might be the D (6 bases). Trimming took 7 bases from V and 0 from J, leaving 16 bases between them. CDR1 and CDR2 from the germline V gene are SQVTM and ANQGSEA. The CDR3 totals 14 residues. The CDR3 region is CSGGVGGSSYEQYF. Written as DNA, the CDR3 is TGCAGCGGGGGGGTCGGGGGTAGCTCCTACGAGCAGTACTTC.

This clone has a handful of counts. CDR3 DNA sequence: TGTGCCTGGAGATCACTGGGCCATAGCTCTGGAAACACCATATATTTT. Amino acid sequence: CAWRSLGHSSGNTIYF. The genes are TRBV30 and TRBJ1-3; D gene uncertain. Trimming shortened V by 3 bases and J by 0 bases, and 15 bases separated the two germline ends. Per the germline V gene, CDR1 is GTSNPN and CDR2 is SVGIG (reference sequence). The length of the CDR3 is 16 residues.

The V call is TRBV7-2, the J call TRBJ1-3; 8 bases match TRBD1. V gave up 5 bases and J gave up 4 bases; unmatched junction bases: 13. Looked up from germline, CDR1 is SGHTA and CDR2 is FQGNSA. This CDR3 spans 17 amino acids. The CDR3 DNA reads TGTGCCAGCAGCCTGGATTGGACAGGGTTAGACGGAAACACCATATATTTT. Amino acid sequence: CASSLDWTGLDGNTIYF.

The J gene is TRBJ2-2, the V gene TRBV6-5, with 8 nucleotides matching TRBD1. Trimming at V came to 6 bases and at J to 5 bases, leaving 8 bases not matched to a gene. The CDR3 loop spans 15 amino acids. CDR1 and CDR2 from the germline V gene are MNHEY and SVGAGI. Here the CDR3 reads CASSQDRAGTGELFF. The CDR3 DNA reads as TGTGCCAGCAGCCAGGACAGGGCTGGGACCGGGGAGCTGTTTTTT.

The rearrangement links TRBV11-3 to TRBJ2-3, with D maybe TRBD2 (6 bases). V lost 5 bases and J lost 0, with 12 bases in between. Germline V gene sequence: CDR1 SGHNT, CDR2 YENEEA. The CDR3 runs 15 residues. This CDR3 is CASSPGGTSTDTQYF. The CDR3 DNA reads as TGTGCCAGCAGCCCCGGTGGGACTAGCACAGATACGCAGTATTTT.

The chain is built from TRBV5-6 and TRBJ1-1, with TRBD1 identical over 7 bases. V was pared by 3 bases and J by 0 bases, with 5 bases of the junction left unmatched. Per the germline V gene, CDR1 is SGHDT and CDR2 is YYEEEE. The length of the CDR3 is 15 residues. CDR3 loop: CASSWTDRVNTEAFF. CDR3 DNA: TGTGCCAGCAGCTGGACCGACAGGGTGAACACTGAAGCTTTCTTT.

This chain uses TRBV5-6 with TRBJ2-5, with 7 bases identical to TRBD1. Germline V lookup: CDR1 SGHDT, CDR2 YYEEEE. Germline trimming cut 4 bases from V and 1 base from J; bases unmatched to any gene: 7. The CDR3 runs to 15 residues. CDR3 nucleotides: TGTGCCAGCAGCCTCCCCGGACAGGCCCAAGAGACCCAGTACTTC. It yields the protein CASSLPGQAQETQYF.

This clone was seen a handful of times. The chain carries TRBV4-1 and TRBJ2-6, with no clear D. The CDR3 is made up of 16 amino acids. Looked up from germline, CDR1 is MGHRA and CDR2 is YSYEKL. V lost 2 bases, J lost 2 bases, and 10 bases lay in between. CDR3 in DNA: TGCGCCAGCAGCCAACTGAGAACCGCTGGGGCCAACGTCCTGACTTTC. This codes for CASSQLRTAGANVLTF.

The rearrangement uses TRBV5-1 and TRBJ2-5; perhaps TRBD2 as D (6 bases). With 4 bases removed from V and 1 base from J, the gap between germline ends came to 11 bases. The CDR3 is 14 amino acids. The V gene's germline CDR1 is SGHRS and CDR2 YFSETQ. CDR3 in amino acids: CASSGGTAQETQYF. In nucleotides, the CDR3 is TGCGCCAGCAGCGGCGGGACTGCCCAAGAGACCCAGTACTTC.